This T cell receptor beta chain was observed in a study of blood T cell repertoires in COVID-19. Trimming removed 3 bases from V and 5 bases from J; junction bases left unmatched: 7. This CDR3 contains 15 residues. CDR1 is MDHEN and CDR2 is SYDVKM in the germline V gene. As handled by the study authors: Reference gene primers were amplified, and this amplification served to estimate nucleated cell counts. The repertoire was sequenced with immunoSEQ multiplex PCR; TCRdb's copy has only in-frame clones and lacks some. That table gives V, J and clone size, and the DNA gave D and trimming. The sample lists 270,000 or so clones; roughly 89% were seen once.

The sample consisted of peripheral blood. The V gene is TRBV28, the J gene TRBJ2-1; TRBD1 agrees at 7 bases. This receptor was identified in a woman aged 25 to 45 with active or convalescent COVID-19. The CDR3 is CASSFPGQTNNEQFF. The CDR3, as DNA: TGTGCCAGCAGTTTCCCGGGACAGACAAACAATGAGCAGTTCTTC.